These T cell receptor beta chains were read from a single sample in a study of cytomegalovirus exposure and HLA in healthy donors. Assay used: immunoSEQ multiplex PCR; TCRdb lists only in-frame clones, some missing. This table has under 200,000 clones, roughly 85% appearing once. Sequenced input: PBMCs. The source of these receptors is a woman aged 45-60 years in good health and CMV-seronegative. CDR3s leave out the opening cysteine and the closing phenylalanine or tryptophan.

J gene | V gene | CDR3 protein
TRBJ2-7 | TRBV4-1 | ASSQGHPYEQY
TRBJ2-1 | TRBV5-1 | ASSLDGGWGEQF
TRBJ2-2 | TRBV7-2 | ASGGQGSTGELF
TRBJ1-1 | TRBV5-4 | ASSADRNPNTEAF
TRBJ1-3 | TRBV11-2 | ASSFVRGQGGNTIY
TRBJ2-1 | TRBV27 | ASSPLATLNNEQF
TRBJ2-7 | TRBV19 | ASSETSGAYEQY
TRBJ2-3 | TRBV23-1 | ASSQWDRGLRVPFSDTQY
TRBJ2-4 | TRBV13 | ASSLVAGDKNIQY
TRBJ2-2 | TRBV19 | ASSIGTSGNTGELF
TRBJ1-2 | TRBV4-1 | ASSQVLTGHLRNGYT
TRBJ2-3 | TRBV5-1 | ASTTSPTSGSTDTQY
TRBJ2-1 | TRBV6-5 | ASSLREGREF
TRBJ2-7 | TRBV28 | ASSLEGRGRIYEQY
TRBJ2-1 | TRBV19 | ASTYGGSYNEQF
TRBJ1-5 | TRBV11-2 | ASSETGGTEPQH
TRBJ2-7 | TRBV7-6 | ASSRNGDSFYEQY
TRBJ1-3 | TRBV5-1 | ASSSNTGHSGNTIY
TRBJ1-1 | TRBV9 | ASSTGTGGTEAF
TRBJ2-3 | TRBV5-1 | ASSLVTSGSDTQY
TRBJ1-1 | TRBV18 | ASSPLQGPVPEAF
TRBJ2-7 | TRBV2 | ASSSGFGEQY
TRBJ2-5 | TRBV18 | ASSSRTGVPSGETQY
TRBJ1-3 | TRBV5-4 | ASSSPLSSGNTIY
TRBJ2-5 | TRBV5-1 | ASSPDTVQETQY
TRBJ1-2 | TRBV29-1 | SVEEFSFYGYT
TRBJ2-1 | TRBV29-1 | SVEDSAGPSYNEQF
TRBJ2-7 | TRBV27 | ASSPLPARLTSGISHEQY
TRBJ1-4 | TRBV6-1 | ASNRDRDEKLF
TRBJ2-7 | TRBV27 | ASRNTGTSGLYEQY
TRBJ2-1 | TRBV15 | ATSRPGLVGNEQF
TRBJ1-3 | TRBV6-1 | ASSDLGGSGNTIY
TRBJ2-7 | TRBV28 | ASTPTGTSVGQY
TRBJ2-5 | TRBV7-9 | SSSPRGPETQY
TRBJ2-7 | TRBV29-1 | SVEEGTGREQY
TRBJ2-3 | TRBV10-3 | AISSGTSGTDTQY
TRBJ2-7 | TRBV18 | ASSEVSGRVDEQY
TRBJ2-1 | TRBV28 | ASSLYWREDGYNEQF
TRBJ2-7 | TRBV30 | AWSVSQGAPYEQY
TRBJ1-2 | TRBV6-5 | ASWTGVRYGYT
TRBJ1-4 | TRBV19 | ASSRGQGAAEKLF
TRBJ1-2 | TRBV6-1 | ASRADRGSYGYT
TRBJ2-7 | TRBV6-6 | ASNTRDRSSPY
TRBJ2-4 | TRBV15 | ATSWSTGQFQY
TRBJ2-3 | TRBV4-3 | ASSPSLLRAGLAHTQY
TRBJ2-5 | TRBV5-1 | ASSAPTSGALQETQY
TRBJ2-7 | TRBV15 | ATSRDLGQYEQY
TRBJ2-7 | TRBV9 | ASSVGSGSSHEQY
TRBJ2-3 | TRBV28 | ASIEAGGRTDTQY
TRBJ1-2 | TRBV6-5 | ASSYSSLGQDRQT